This T cell receptor (beta chain) came from a study of cytomegalovirus exposure and HLA in healthy donors. Study-level points and caveats: The authors confirmed in vitro that three CMV-associated chains were specific for CMV antigens. The study designated 150 to 200 TCR beta chains cytomegalovirus-associated.

As concerns this clone: As yet, its antigen is unknown.

V dropped 0 bases and J dropped 4; count of bases not matched to a gene: 4. This CDR3 is 16 amino acids long. The germline gives CDR1 SGHRS, CDR2 YFSETQ. PCR primers comprised 60 Vbeta and 13 Jbeta primers. The method was immunoSEQ multiplex PCR; TCRdb's version includes in-frame clones alone and lacks a portion of them. The table includes more than 110,000 clones, about four fifths detected once. The V call is TRBV5-1, the J call TRBJ2-3, with 11 bases matching TRBD2. This TCR was sampled from a man between 25 and 39 years old in good health and CMV-seronegative. Sequencing was performed on PBMCs. The CDR3 protein is CASSLASGRWADTQYF. CDR3 DNA sequence: TGCGCCAGCAGCTTGGCTAGCGGGAGGTGGGCAGATACGCAGTATTTT.